Below, 14 T cell receptor beta chains from the same sample are listed, as sequenced in a study of identical twins' blood T cells. Each CDR3 protein gets one entry after TCRdb re-called the 5' RACE reads with MiXCR. Of 300,000 to 400,000 distinct CDR3 sequences listed, around 30% are singletons. The specimen was PBMCs. The source of these receptors is a woman aged 18-49 years in good health.

This clonotype came up a few times. The V gene is TRBV20-1, the J gene TRBJ1-1, with 7 positions matching TRBD1. Looked up from germline, CDR1 is DFQATT and CDR2 is SNEGSKA (reference sequence). The ends lost 2 bases at V and 1 base at J; junction bases unmatched: 7. This CDR3 comprises 15 residues. CDR3 sequence (DNA): TGCAGTGCTAGAAGTAATCCAGGGGGGAACACTGAAGCTTTCTTT. It is translated as CSARSNPGGNTEAFF.

This clonotype was picked up one time. The chain joins TRBV9 to TRBJ1-2; D is unclear. The germline gives CDR1 SGDLS, CDR2 YYNGEE. There are 14 residues in the CDR3. The V end lost 0 bases, the J end lost 6 bases, and 12 bases lay between the germline ends. CDR3 bases: TGTGCCAGCAGCGTAGCCACAGCCAGCGATGGCTACACCTTC. Its translation: CASSVATASDGYTF.

This clonotype was observed a few times. This chain uses TRBV25-1 with TRBJ2-5; D is uncertain. Trimming removed 2 bases at V and 6 bases at J, with 7 bases between. In germline, CDR1 is MGHDK, CDR2 SYGVNS. The CDR3 covers 12 residues. CDR3 in amino acids: CASSEHSQTQYF. The CDR3 region has the DNA TGTGCCAGCAGTGAACATTCCCAGACCCAGTACTTC.

Details on this clonotype: A single base separates this from a much larger clone, so it may be a read error. This is likely a read error, given that the CDR3 carries no conserved phenylalanine or tryptophan at its end. This chain connects TRBV6-4 to TRBJ1-1; 7 bases match TRBD1. The CDR3 contains 14 residues. Germline V gene data show CDR1 as MRHNA and CDR2 as SNTAGT. The junction had 7 bases not matched to a gene; V was cut back by 4 bases and J by 5 bases. The CDR3 loop is CASSVEQGRTEAFY. CDR3 DNA sequence: TGTGCCAGCAGTGTCGAACAGGGGAGGACTGAAGCTTTCTAT.

This clonotype appeared a few times. V usage is TRBV7-9 and J usage is TRBJ1-1; no definite D call. Trimming pared 8 bases from V and 1 base from J, leaving 11 bases between. CDR3 size: 13 residues. Per the germline V gene, CDR1 is SEHNR and CDR2 is FQNEAQ (reference sequence). The CDR3 DNA follows: TGTGCCAGCTATCCGGGCGGGAACACTGAAGCTTTCTTT. Its protein is CASYPGGNTEAFF.

This clonotype was seen more than once but under ten times. V usage is TRBV12-5 and J usage is TRBJ1-1; 8 bases agree with TRBD1. V shed 7 bases and J 0 bases; nucleotides not matched to a gene: 4. The CDR3 loop spans 14 amino acids. Germline V lookup: CDR1 LGHNT, CDR2 FRNRAP. CDR3 sequence reads: CASAKDRVNTEAFF. The CDR3 DNA follows: TGTGCTAGTGCTAAGGACAGGGTGAACACTGAAGCTTTCTTT.

The chain is built from TRBV12-3 or TRBV12-4 and TRBJ2-2; D unresolved. Trimming cost V 1 base and J 7 bases, with 7 bases left between them. The CDR3 has 13 amino acids. The CDR3 bases are TGTGCCAGCAGTTTAGAGTTCGGCGGGGAGCTGTTTTTT. Translated: CASSLEFGGELFF.

The chain combines TRBV20-1 with TRBJ2-1; 10 bases line up with TRBD2. This CDR3 spans 14 amino acids. The V gene end was trimmed by 3 bases and the J gene end by 9 bases; junction bases not matched to a gene: 8. Germline CDR1 DFQATT, CDR2 SNEGSKA (reference sequence). Written as DNA, the CDR3 is TGCAGTGCTAGTCAAGCGGGAGGGCCGGGTGAGCAGTTCTTC. Its translation is CSASQAGGPGEQFF.

V is TRBV3-1 and J is TRBJ2-1; 9 positions match TRBD2. V lost 4 bases to trimming and J lost 0 bases; unmatched junction nucleotides: 4. Germline lookup yields CDR1 LGHDT and CDR2 YNNKEL (reference sequence). CDR3 length: 16 amino acids. The DNA of the CDR3 is TGTGCCAGCAGCCCTAGCGGGACTAGCTCCTACAATGAGCAGTTCTTC. Its translation: CASSPSGTSSYNEQFF.

This clonotype was seen a few times. One end of the junction varies from germline; a read error may be responsible. The chain links TRBV7-7 to TRBJ1-1; TRBD1 matches at 7 bases. The germline V gene encodes CDR1 SSHAT and CDR2 FNYEAQ (reference sequence). There are 17 residues in the CDR3. The CDR3 reads CASSSENRTGSNTEAFF. The CDR3 region has the DNA TGTGCTAGCAGCTCAGAAAACCGGACAGGTTCGAACACTGAAGCTTTCTTT. Combining the CDR3 with reference TRBV7-7 and TRBJ1-1 gives the whole variable domain GAGVSQSPRYKVTKRGQDVTLRCDPISSHATLYWYQQALGQGPEFLTYFNYEAQPDKSGLPSDRFSAERPEGSISTLTIQRTEQRDSAMYRCASSSENRTGSNTEAFFGQGTRLTVV.

The rearrangement uses TRBV20-1 and TRBJ2-1; 8 positions match TRBD2. The V segment lost 2 bases and the J segment 10 bases; nucleotides outside the gene matches: 10. The CDR3 is 14 residues long. Germline assignment: CDR1 DFQATT and CDR2 SNEGSKA (reference sequence). CDR3 coding DNA: TGCAGTGCTAGACAGCGGGAGTCTCCGGGGGAGCAGTTCTTC. Translated, it gives CSARQRESPGEQFF.

V is TRBV10-3 and J is TRBJ1-2; perhaps TRBD1 as D (6 bases). V was trimmed by 0 bases and J by 7 bases, leaving 9 bases between them. The CDR3 loop spans 13 amino acids. Per germline, CDR1 ENHRY and CDR2 SYGVKD. CDR3 sequence (DNA): TGTGCCATCAGTGAGTCGTCAGGGGCTGGCTACACCTTC. It translates to CAISESSGAGYTF.

This clonotype was picked up a small number of times. The chain couples TRBV5-1 to TRBJ1-2; D remains unclear. Germline CDR1 SGHRS, CDR2 YFSETQ. The CDR3 has 14 residues. Between the trimmed V and J ends, which lost 2 bases and 0 bases, there was a span of 8 bases. This chain's CDR3 is CASSFGRSNYGYTF. In DNA form, the CDR3 reads TGCGCCAGCAGCTTTGGCAGGTCTAACTATGGCTACACCTTC.

This clonotype has just a few counts. The chain is built from TRBV24-1 and TRBJ2-3; D not certain. V shed 0 bases and J shed 8 bases, with 23 bases lying between them. Germline-derived CDR1 and CDR2 are KGHDR and SFDVKD. This CDR3 has 18 residues. The CDR3 sequence: CATSDLGSAWPPRTTQYF. For the CDR3, the DNA is TGTGCCACCAGTGATTTGGGTTCTGCGTGGCCCCCACGGACTACGCAGTATTTT.